This T cell receptor beta chain was identified in a study of T cell repertoires in cytomegalovirus infection. For the study at large: The study used recently identified HLA-C-restricted and well-studied HLA-B-restricted CMV epitopes.

TCRdb fed the reads into MiXCR, producing one record per CDR3 protein. The data contain around 900,000 distinct CDR3 sequences, approximately 31% of them singletons. Findings and caveats of the study: The study found HLA-C-restricted CMV-specific TCR beta clonotypes dominating the ex vivo response.

Comment on this clonotype: Its antigen is unidentified.

The source of this sequence is a human donor in good health (CMV status not recorded). Some clones in this sample may be carry-over from other donors' samples. Specimen: cultured CD8+ T cells from PBMCs, collected from culture after CMV antigen stimulation.

CDR3 protein: CASSLEPLAVKIYNEQFF. DNA for the CDR3: TGCGCCAGCAGCTTGGAACCCTTAGCGGTGAAGATCTACAATGAGCAGTTCTTC. The rearrangement joins TRBV5-1 to TRBJ2-1, with a tentative D call TRBD2 (6 bases). The CDR3 is 18 amino acids. V lost 0 bases and J 3 bases, leaving 19 bases between the germline ends. Germline CDR1 is SGHRS and CDR2 is YFSETQ.